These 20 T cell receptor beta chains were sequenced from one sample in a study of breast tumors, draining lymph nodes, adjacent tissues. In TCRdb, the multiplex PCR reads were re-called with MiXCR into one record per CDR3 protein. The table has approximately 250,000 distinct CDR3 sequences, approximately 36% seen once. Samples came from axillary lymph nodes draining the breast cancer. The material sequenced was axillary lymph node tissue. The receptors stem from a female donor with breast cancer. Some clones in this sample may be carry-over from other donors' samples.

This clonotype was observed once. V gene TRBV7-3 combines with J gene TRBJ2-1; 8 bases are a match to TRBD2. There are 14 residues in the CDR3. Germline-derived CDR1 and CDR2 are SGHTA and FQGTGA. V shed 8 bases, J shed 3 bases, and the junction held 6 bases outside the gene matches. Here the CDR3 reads CASGIAGHYNEQFF. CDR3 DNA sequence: TGTGCCAGCGGAATAGCGGGACACTACAATGAGCAGTTCTTC.

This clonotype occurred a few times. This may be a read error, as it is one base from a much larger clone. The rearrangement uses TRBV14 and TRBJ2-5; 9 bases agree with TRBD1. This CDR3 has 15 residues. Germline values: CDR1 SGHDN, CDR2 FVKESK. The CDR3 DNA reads TGTGCCAGCAGCCTATTGGGACAGGGCGGAGGGACCCCGTACTTC. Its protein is CASSLLGQGGGTPYF.

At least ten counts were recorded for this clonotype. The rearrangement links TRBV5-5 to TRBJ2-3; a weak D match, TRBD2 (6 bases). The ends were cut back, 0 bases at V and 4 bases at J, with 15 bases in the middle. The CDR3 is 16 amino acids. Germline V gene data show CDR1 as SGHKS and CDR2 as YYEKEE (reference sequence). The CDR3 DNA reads TGTGCCAGCAGCTTGGGGGGACGTTCGGGGGCAGATACGCAGTATTTT. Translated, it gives CASSLGGRSGADTQYF.

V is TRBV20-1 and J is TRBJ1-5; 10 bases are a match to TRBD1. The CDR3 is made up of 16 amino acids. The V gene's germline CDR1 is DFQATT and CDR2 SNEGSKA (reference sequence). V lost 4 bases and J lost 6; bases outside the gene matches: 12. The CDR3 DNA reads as TGCAGTGCTACTGAGTACGGGACAGGGGATGGTCAGCCCCAGCATTTT. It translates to CSATEYGTGDGQPQHF.

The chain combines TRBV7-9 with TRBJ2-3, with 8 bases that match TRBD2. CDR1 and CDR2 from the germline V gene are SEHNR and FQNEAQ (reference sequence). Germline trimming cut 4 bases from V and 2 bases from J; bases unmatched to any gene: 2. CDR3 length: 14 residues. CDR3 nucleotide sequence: TGTGCCAGCAGCTCGGGAGGGATCACAGATACGCAGTATTTT. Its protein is CASSSGGITDTQYF.

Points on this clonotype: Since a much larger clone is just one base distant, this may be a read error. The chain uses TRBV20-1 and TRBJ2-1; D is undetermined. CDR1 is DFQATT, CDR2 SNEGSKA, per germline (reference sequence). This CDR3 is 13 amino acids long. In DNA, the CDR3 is TGCAGTGCTACCATCGTGGTGGGCAATGCGCAGTTCTTC. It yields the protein CSATIVVGNAQFF.

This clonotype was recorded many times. The CDR3 here is CARTESHSGNTIYF. As DNA, the CDR3 is TGCGCCAGGACAGAGTCACACTCTGGAAACACCATATATTTT. The gene calls are TRBV10-1 and TRBJ1-3; D is possibly TRBD1 (5 bases). Trimming cost V 9 bases and J 0 bases, with 12 bases left between them. The CDR3 is made up of 14 amino acids. CDR1 is WNHNN, CDR2 SYGVQD, per germline (reference sequence).

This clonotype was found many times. CDR3 DNA sequence: TGTGCCAGCAGCCTCCGCTTAGCGGGGGAGGGGGAGCTGTTTTTT. It codes for CASSLRLAGEGELFF. This chain connects TRBV11-2 to TRBJ2-2; 9 nucleotides align to TRBD2. Germline CDR1 is SGHAT and CDR2 is FQNNGV. V trimming: 5 bases; J trimming: 8 bases; junction bases outside the gene matches: 9. The CDR3 has 15 amino acids.

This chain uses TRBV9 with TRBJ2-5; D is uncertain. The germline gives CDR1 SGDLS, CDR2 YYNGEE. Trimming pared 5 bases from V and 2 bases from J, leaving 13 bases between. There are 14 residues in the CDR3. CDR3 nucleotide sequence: TGTGCCAGCAGTTTAGTTCGGATTCAAGAGACCCAGTACTTC. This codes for CASSLVRIQETQYF.

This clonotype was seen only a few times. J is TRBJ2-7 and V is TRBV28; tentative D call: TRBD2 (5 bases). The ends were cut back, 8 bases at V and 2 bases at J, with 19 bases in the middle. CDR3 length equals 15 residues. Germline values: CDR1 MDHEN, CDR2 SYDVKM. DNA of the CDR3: TGTGCCAGCCTCCGGCGTAGAGGGAGAACCTACGAGCAGTACTTC. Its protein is CASLRRRGRTYEQYF.

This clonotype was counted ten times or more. The CDR3: CASSFGTGNEKLFF. The CDR3 DNA is TGCGCCAGCAGCTTCGGGACAGGGAATGAAAAACTGTTTTTT. The V gene is TRBV5-1, the J gene TRBJ1-4; 9 nucleotides align to TRBD1. V shed 2 bases and J 5 bases; nucleotides not matched to a gene: 1. This CDR3 region has 14 residues. Germline V gene sequence: CDR1 SGHRS, CDR2 YFSETQ.

Here the CDR3 reads CTSRAPDGRNTEAFF. The CDR3 DNA sequence: TGTACCAGCAGAGCCCCCGACGGAAGGAACACTGAAGCTTTCTTT. J is TRBJ1-1 and V is TRBV7-2; D not resolved. From germline, CDR1 is SGHTA and CDR2 FQGNSA. Trimming removed 6 bases at V and 1 base at J, with 15 bases between. CDR3 length: 15 residues. Filled out from reference TRBV7-2 and TRBJ1-1, the complete variable domain reads GAGVSQSPSNKVTEKGKDVELRCDPISGHTALYWYRQSLGQGLEFLIYFQGNSAPDKSGLPSDRFSAERTGGSVSTLTIQRTQQEDSAVYLCTSRAPDGRNTEAFFGQGTRLTVV.

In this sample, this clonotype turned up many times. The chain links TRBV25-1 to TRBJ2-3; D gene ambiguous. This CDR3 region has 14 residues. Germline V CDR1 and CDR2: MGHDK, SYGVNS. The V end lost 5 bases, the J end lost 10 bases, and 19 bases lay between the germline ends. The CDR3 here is CASSPSMFPWAQYF. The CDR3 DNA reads TGTGCCAGCAGTCCCTCTATGTTCCCTTGGGCGCAGTATTTT.

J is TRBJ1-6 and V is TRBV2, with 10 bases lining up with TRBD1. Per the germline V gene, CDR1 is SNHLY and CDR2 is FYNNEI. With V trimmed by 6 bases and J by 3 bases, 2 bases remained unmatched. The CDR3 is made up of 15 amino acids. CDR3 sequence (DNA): TGTGCCAGCAGGAGGACAGGGGGCTATAATTCACCCCTCCACTTT. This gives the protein CASRRTGGYNSPLHF.

The CDR3 is CATSSSPGTAGVSEKLFF. CDR3 nucleotide sequence: TGTGCCACCAGCAGCAGTCCCGGGACCGCCGGTGTAAGTGAAAAACTGTTTTTT. The V and J genes are TRBV15 and TRBJ1-4; possibly TRBD1 for D (5 bases). The V gene's germline CDR1 is LNHNV and CDR2 YYDKDF (reference sequence). The length of the CDR3 is 18 residues. V lost 3 bases, J lost 7 bases, and 24 bases lay in between.

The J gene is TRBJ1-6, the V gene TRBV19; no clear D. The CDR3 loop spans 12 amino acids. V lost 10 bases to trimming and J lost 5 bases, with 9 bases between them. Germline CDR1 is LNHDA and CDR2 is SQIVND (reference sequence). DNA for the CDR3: TGTGCCACCCGAGCCGATAATTCACCCCTCCACTTT. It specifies CATRADNSPLHF.

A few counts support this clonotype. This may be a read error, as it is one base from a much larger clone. The CDR3 reads CASGPLADTQYF. The CDR3 nucleotides are TGCGCCAGCGGCCCCCTTGCAGATACGCAGTATTTT. This chain connects TRBV5-1 to TRBJ2-3; D is ambiguous. Germline V CDR1 and CDR2: SGHRS, YFSETQ. Trimming stripped 7 bases from V and 4 bases from J, with 10 bases between. The CDR3 consists of 12 residues.

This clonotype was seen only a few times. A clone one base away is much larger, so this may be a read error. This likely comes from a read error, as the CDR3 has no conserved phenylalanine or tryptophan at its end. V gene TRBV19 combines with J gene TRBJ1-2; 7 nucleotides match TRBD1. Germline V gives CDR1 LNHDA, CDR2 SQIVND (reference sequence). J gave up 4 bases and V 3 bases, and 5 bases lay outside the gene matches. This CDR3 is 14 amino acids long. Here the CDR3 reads CASSMGDRSYGYTL. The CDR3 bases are TGTGCCAGTAGTATGGGGGACAGAAGCTATGGCTACACCCTC.

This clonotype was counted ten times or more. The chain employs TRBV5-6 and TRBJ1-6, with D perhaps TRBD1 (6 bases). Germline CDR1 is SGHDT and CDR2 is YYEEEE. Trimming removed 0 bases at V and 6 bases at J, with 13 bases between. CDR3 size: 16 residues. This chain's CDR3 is CASSLVVGAGNSPLHF. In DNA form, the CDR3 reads TGTGCCAGCAGCTTGGTGGTGGGGGCGGGTAATTCACCCCTCCACTTT.

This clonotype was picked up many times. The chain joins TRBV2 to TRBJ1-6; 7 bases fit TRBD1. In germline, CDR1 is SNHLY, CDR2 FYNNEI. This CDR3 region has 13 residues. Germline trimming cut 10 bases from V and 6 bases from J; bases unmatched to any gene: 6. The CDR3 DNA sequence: TGTGCCAACCAGGGACAGCTTAATTCACCCCTCCACTTT. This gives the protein CANQGQLNSPLHF. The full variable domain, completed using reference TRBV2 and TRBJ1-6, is EPEVTQTPSHQVTQMGQEVILRCVPISNHLYFYWYRQILGQKVEFLVSFYNNEISEKSEIFDDQFSVERPDGSNFTLKIRSTKLEDSAMYFCANQGQLNSPLHFGNGTRLTVT.